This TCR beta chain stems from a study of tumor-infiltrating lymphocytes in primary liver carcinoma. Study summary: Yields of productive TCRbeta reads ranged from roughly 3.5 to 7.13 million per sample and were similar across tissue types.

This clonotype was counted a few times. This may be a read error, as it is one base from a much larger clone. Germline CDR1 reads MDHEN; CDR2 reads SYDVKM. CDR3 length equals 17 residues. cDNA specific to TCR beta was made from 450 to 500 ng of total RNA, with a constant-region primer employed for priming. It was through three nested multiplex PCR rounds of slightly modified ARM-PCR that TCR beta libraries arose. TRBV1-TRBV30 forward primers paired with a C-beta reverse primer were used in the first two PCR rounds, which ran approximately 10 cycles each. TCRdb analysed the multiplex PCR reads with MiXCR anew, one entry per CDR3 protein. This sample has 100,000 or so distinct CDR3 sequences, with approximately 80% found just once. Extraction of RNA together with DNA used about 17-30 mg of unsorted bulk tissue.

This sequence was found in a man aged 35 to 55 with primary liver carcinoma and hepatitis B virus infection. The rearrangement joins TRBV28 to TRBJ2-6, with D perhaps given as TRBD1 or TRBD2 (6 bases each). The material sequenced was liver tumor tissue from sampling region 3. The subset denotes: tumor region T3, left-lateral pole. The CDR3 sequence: CVSSRSLGGAGANVLTF. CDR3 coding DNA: TGTGTCAGCAGCCGTTCTTTGGGGGGCGCTGGGGCCAACGTCCTGACTTTC.